A selection of T cell receptor beta chains follows, all from one sample in a study of blood T cell repertoires in COVID-19. Assay used: immunoSEQ multiplex PCR; TCRdb lists only in-frame clones, some missing. This repertoire shows roughly 410,000 clones, about nine tenths found once; its top ten account for roughly 1.5%. The source material was peripheral blood. The receptors shown here come from a woman between 40 and 55 years old with COVID-19, enrolled during active disease. Both conserved end residues are part of each CDR3. Each record gives: D gene, J gene, V gene, clone size, CDR3 DNA, CDR3 protein. The D gene is left open where the match is weak. Clone size is not always given. Where it is, it says once, few, many or a class for expanded clones.

D: .
J: TRBJ2-3
V: TRBV27
size: .
DNA: TGTGCCAGCAGTTACCGGGGTCGGGCAGATACGCAGTATTTT
CDR3: CASSYRGRADTQYF

D: TRBD1
J: TRBJ2-7
V: TRBV4-2
size: .
DNA: TGTGCCAGCAGCCAGCCGGGACAGAACTACGAGCAGTACTTC
CDR3: CASSQPGQNYEQYF

D: TRBD1
J: TRBJ2-2
V: TRBV5-4
size: .
DNA: TGTGCCAGCAGCTTGGTCCAGGGGGCTTTATGGGCCGGGGAGCTGTTTTTT
CDR3: CASSLVQGALWAGELFF

D: TRBD1
J: TRBJ1-5
V: TRBV28
size: .
DNA: TGTGCCAGCAGTTCCAGGGGGAGTAGGAATCAGCCCCAGCATTTT
CDR3: CASSSRGSRNQPQHF

D: .
J: TRBJ1-1
V: TRBV7-2
size: few
DNA: TGTGCCAGCAGCTTAAGGGGCGGACAAAACACTGAAGCTTTCTTT
CDR3: CASSLRGGQNTEAFF

D: .
J: TRBJ2-1
V: TRBV30
size: .
DNA: TGTGCCTGGAGTGTACTTCCCAGGGCCGGTGAGCAGTTCTTC
CDR3: CAWSVLPRAGEQFF

D: TRBD1
J: TRBJ2-5
V: TRBV5-1
size: .
DNA: TGCGCCAGCAGCTTGGGACAGGGGGGAGGGACCCAGTACTTC
CDR3: CASSLGQGGGTQYF

D: TRBD1
J: TRBJ2-4
V: TRBV30
size: .
DNA: TGTGCCTGGAGTCGGGACAGGGCTCCCATACTAGCCAAAAACATTCAGTACTTC
CDR3: CAWSRDRAPILAKNIQYF

D: TRBD1
J: TRBJ2-3
V: TRBV28
size: .
DNA: TGTGCCAGCAGTTTCCGACAGGGGGCAACAGATACGCAGTATTTT
CDR3: CASSFRQGATDTQYF

D: .
J: TRBJ1-1
V: TRBV2
size: .
DNA: TGTGCCAGCAGTGAATCCGGGAACACTGAAGCTTTCTTT
CDR3: CASSESGNTEAFF

D: .
J: TRBJ1-2
V: TRBV19
size: .
DNA: TGTGCCAGTAGTAGGAGAATCAACTATGGCTACACCTTC
CDR3: CASSRRINYGYTF

D: TRBD1
J: TRBJ1-2
V: TRBV6-6
size: .
DNA: TGTGCCAGCAGTTACAGACAGGGTGCTAACTATGGCTACACCTTC
CDR3: CASSYRQGANYGYTF

D: .
J: TRBJ2-3
V: TRBV28
size: .
DNA: TGTGCCAGCGTGGGCCCCACCTCCACAGATACGCAGTATTTT
CDR3: CASVGPTSTDTQYF

D: .
J: TRBJ1-2
V: TRBV28
size: .
DNA: TGTGCCAGCAGTCAGGACATCTATGGCTACACCTTC
CDR3: CASSQDIYGYTF

D: TRBD1
J: TRBJ2-3
V: TRBV15
size: once
DNA: TGTGCCACCAGCGGGATTCCGGGACAGGGGGCGGATACGCAGTATTTT
CDR3: CATSGIPGQGADTQYF

D: .
J: TRBJ2-1
V: TRBV20-1
size: .
DNA: TGCAGTGCTAGTCAGGGGCCCTATAGTCACAATGAGCAGTTCTTC
CDR3: CSASQGPYSHNEQFF

D: TRBD2
J: TRBJ2-3
V: TRBV28
size: .
DNA: TGTGCCAGCAGCTCACCTAGCGGGGGGAGGAGAGATACGCAGTATTTT
CDR3: CASSSPSGGRRDTQYF

D: .
J: TRBJ2-6
V: TRBV6-2/TRBV6-3
size: once
DNA: TGTGCCAGCAGTTTTAACTCTGGGGCCAACGTCCTGACTTTC
CDR3: CASSFNSGANVLTF

D: TRBD1
J: TRBJ1-1
V: TRBV11-2
size: .
DNA: TGTGCCAGCAGCCCCAAGGGGGCCTTAAACACTGAAGCTTTCTTT
CDR3: CASSPKGALNTEAFF

D: .
J: TRBJ1-5
V: TRBV5-1
size: once
DNA: TGCGCCAGCGGACAGCAGAGTGATCAGCCCCAGCATTTT
CDR3: CASGQQSDQPQHF

D: .
J: TRBJ2-3
V: TRBV27
size: .
DNA: TGTGCCAGCAGTACGACGGCACTACTACCAGATACGCAGTATTTT
CDR3: CASSTTALLPDTQYF

D: .
J: TRBJ2-5
V: TRBV11-1
size: .
DNA: TGTGCCAGCAAAAGTTACAGGGCCCAATCCCAAGAGACCCAGTACTTC
CDR3: CASKSYRAQSQETQYF

D: .
J: TRBJ1-3
V: TRBV29-1
size: .
DNA: TGCAGCGTGTACCAGGCAAACTCTGGAAACACCATATATTTT
CDR3: CSVYQANSGNTIYF

D: .
J: TRBJ2-3
V: TRBV18
size: .
DNA: TGTGCCAGCTCACCACCGAGGTCAGATACGCAGTATTTT
CDR3: CASSPPRSDTQYF

D: TRBD2
J: TRBJ2-3
V: TRBV7-2
size: .
DNA: TGTGCCAGCAGCTTAGGGCTAGCGGGGGCTAGATTTAGCACAGATACGCAGTATTTT
CDR3: CASSLGLAGARFSTDTQYF

D: .
J: TRBJ2-7
V: TRBV27
size: once
DNA: TGTGCCAGCAGTTTAAGAACTAGCAACGAGCAGTACTTC
CDR3: CASSLRTSNEQYF

D: .
J: TRBJ1-6
V: TRBV27
size: .
DNA: TGTGCCAGCAGCCAGGACAGCCTCATCGACAATTCACCCCTCCACTTT
CDR3: CASSQDSLIDNSPLHF

D: TRBD1
J: TRBJ2-3
V: TRBV4-3
size: .
DNA: TGCGCCAGCAGCCAAGATTTGGGACAGGCCACAGATACGCAGTATTTT
CDR3: CASSQDLGQATDTQYF

D: .
J: TRBJ2-2
V: TRBV7-3
size: .
DNA: TGTGCCAGCAGCCCCCCCAGGCCCGGGGAGCTGTTTTTT
CDR3: CASSPPRPGELFF

D: TRBD1
J: TRBJ2-1
V: TRBV5-1
size: .
DNA: TGCGCCAGCAGCTTGGGTGTCACAGGGGGTAGCAATGAGCAGTTCTTC
CDR3: CASSLGVTGGSNEQFF

D: .
J: TRBJ2-7
V: TRBV9
size: .
DNA: TGTGCCAGCAGCGTAGGACAGACCTACGAGCAGTACTTC
CDR3: CASSVGQTYEQYF

D: .
J: TRBJ1-4
V: TRBV29-1
size: .
DNA: TGCAGCGTCCGGACCCTGGGAGAGACTAATGAAAAACTGTTTTTT
CDR3: CSVRTLGETNEKLFF

D: .
J: TRBJ2-2
V: TRBV9
size: .
DNA: TGTGCCAGCAGCGTAGAGGAAAGGACAGGGGAGCTGTTTTTT
CDR3: CASSVEERTGELFF

D: .
J: TRBJ2-7
V: TRBV7-3
size: .
DNA: TGTGCCAGCAGCTTTCTCCCGGACAGCTCCTACGAGCAGTACTTC
CDR3: CASSFLPDSSYEQYF

D: TRBD1
J: TRBJ1-1
V: TRBV28
size: .
DNA: TGTGCCAGCAGCACCGTACCCGGACAGGAGAACACTGAAGCTTTCTTT
CDR3: CASSTVPGQENTEAFF

D: TRBD2
J: TRBJ2-1
V: TRBV14
size: .
DNA: TGTGCCAGCAGCCAAGTCCGTAGCGGGGGCAATGAGCAGTTCTTC
CDR3: CASSQVRSGGNEQFF

D: .
J: TRBJ2-1
V: TRBV19
size: .
DNA: TGTGCCAGTCTAGGGGGACCCTTTTCGAATGAGCAGTTCTTC
CDR3: CASLGGPFSNEQFF

D: .
J: TRBJ1-6
V: TRBV28
size: once
DNA: TGTGCCAGCAGTTCGGAGGGAAAGAAGAGAGGTTCACCCCTCCACTTT
CDR3: CASSSEGKKRGSPLHF

D: .
J: TRBJ1-1
V: TRBV2
size: .
DNA: TGTGCCAGCAGTTACAGGGCTGCTGAAGCTTTCTTT
CDR3: CASSYRAAEAFF

D: TRBD1
J: TRBJ1-3
V: TRBV19
size: .
DNA: TGTGCCAGTAGTATGCCAGGGGGCCTTGGAAACACCATATATTTT
CDR3: CASSMPGGLGNTIYF

D: .
J: TRBJ2-2
V: TRBV5-4
size: .
DNA: TGTGCCAGCAACCGGGACACCGGGGAGCTGTTTTTT
CDR3: CASNRDTGELFF

D: TRBD2
J: TRBJ2-5
V: TRBV15
size: .
DNA: TGTGCCACAAGACTAGCGGGGGGATTGGGGACCCAGTACTTC
CDR3: CATRLAGGLGTQYF

D: TRBD2
J: TRBJ2-2
V: TRBV9
size: .
DNA: TGTGCCAGCAGCCCAGGGAGACTAGCGGGATCCGGGGAGCTGTTTTTT
CDR3: CASSPGRLAGSGELFF

D: .
J: TRBJ2-1
V: TRBV11-2
size: .
DNA: TGTGCCAGCAGCTTAGCCGTCCCGGGACTCCACAATGAGCAGTTCTTC
CDR3: CASSLAVPGLHNEQFF

D: .
J: TRBJ1-4
V: TRBV4-3
size: .
DNA: TGCGCCAGCAGCCACCCCGGGGGAGGGAAACTGTTTTTT
CDR3: CASSHPGGGKLFF

D: .
J: TRBJ2-5
V: TRBV7-9
size: .
DNA: TGTGCCAGCAGCCCGTGGGACACTCTACGCCAAGAGACCCAGTACTTC
CDR3: CASSPWDTLRQETQYF

D: .
J: TRBJ2-1
V: TRBV27
size: .
DNA: TGTGCCAGCAGTTTATATTATGAGGCCGACCCTATCAGGTTCTTC
CDR3: CASSLYYEADPIRFF

D: TRBD1
J: TRBJ1-2
V: TRBV24-1
size: once
DNA: TGTGCCACCACCCAAGGGGGCCCCTATGGCTACACCTTC
CDR3: CATTQGGPYGYTF

D: .
J: TRBJ1-5
V: TRBV3-1/TRBV3-2
size: once
DNA: TGTGCCAGCAGCCGAGGGGGAGGGAATCAGCCCCAGCATTTT
CDR3: CASSRGGGNQPQHF

D: .
J: TRBJ1-4
V: TRBV28
size: .
DNA: TGTGCCAGCAGTCCACAGGGTAGGGAACTGTTTTTT
CDR3: CASSPQGRELFF

D: .
J: TRBJ2-2
V: TRBV7-8
size: .
DNA: TGTGCCAGCAGCCAAGGGGGCACCGGGGAGCTGTTTTTT
CDR3: CASSQGGTGELFF

D: .
J: TRBJ1-1
V: TRBV9
size: .
DNA: TGTGCCAGCAGCGTAGCTACTTCGGGGATAGGTGAAGCTTTCTTT
CDR3: CASSVATSGIGEAFF

D: TRBD1
J: TRBJ2-7
V: TRBV19
size: once
DNA: TGTGCCAGTAGCAACCCCGGACAGGAGAGCTCCTACGAGCAGTACTTC
CDR3: CASSNPGQESSYEQYF

D: .
J: TRBJ1-5
V: TRBV19
size: few
DNA: TGTGCCAGTAGTACGGGGGACAATCAGCCCCAGCATTTT
CDR3: CASSTGDNQPQHF

D: .
J: TRBJ1-5
V: TRBV6-5
size: .
DNA: TGTGCCAGCAGACCAACAGGGAGCAATCAGCCCCAGCATTTT
CDR3: CASRPTGSNQPQHF

D: .
J: TRBJ1-1
V: TRBV12-5
size: .
DNA: TGTGCTAGCCTCACAGGGTTTGCTTTCTTT
CDR3: CASLTGFAFF

D: TRBD1
J: TRBJ1-5
V: TRBV7-9
size: .
DNA: TGTGCCAGCAGCTTTGGGGACAGGCAGGAGCAGCCCCAGCATTTT
CDR3: CASSFGDRQEQPQHF

D: .
J: TRBJ1-4
V: TRBV19
size: .
DNA: TGTGCCAGTACAGAATTTGGAACTAATGAAAAACTGTTTTTT
CDR3: CASTEFGTNEKLFF

D: TRBD1
J: TRBJ1-4
V: TRBV3-1/TRBV3-2
size: .
DNA: TGTGCCAGCAGCCTAAGGGGGCAGGCCCCTAATGAAAAACTGTTTTTT
CDR3: CASSLRGQAPNEKLFF